This is a list of T cell receptor beta chains from one sample in a study of regulatory T cells in long-lasting Graves disease. TCRdb itself ran the multiplex PCR reads through MiXCR, one entry per CDR3 protein. The data show almost 450,000 distinct CDR3 sequences, with roughly 17% seen just once and approximately 11% held by the top ten. These data were likewise used in another study, on T cells in Graves' hyperthyroidism and ophthalmopathy.

Here the sequenced sample was peripheral blood mononuclear cells (PBMCs), taken at new diagnosis, from a patient treated with antithyroid drugs. The receptors were gathered from a woman aged 25 to 39 with Graves disease. CDR3s include the opening cysteine and the closing phenylalanine or tryptophan. Fields, in order: V gene, J gene, clone size, D gene, CDR3 DNA, CDR3 protein. D genes are given only for firm matches. The size of a clone is reported for some rows only, either as once, few or many, or as a class for expanded clones.

TRBV27	TRBJ2-7	few	NA	TGTGCCAGCAGTTTACTGGGAGCCTACGAGCAGTACTTC	CASSLLGAYEQYF
TRBV2	TRBJ1-3	many	NA	TGTGCCAGCACTGTACAGGGAAGTCGTGGAAACACCATATATTTT	CASTVQGSRGNTIYF
TRBV7-7	TRBJ2-7	few	TRBD2	TGTGCTAGCAGCTTTAGGGCGGGAGGCGACTACGAGCAGTACTTC	CASSFRAGGDYEQYF
TRBV25-1	TRBJ2-3	NA	NA	TGTGCCAGCTCAGGGGCCCGTTTTGGCACAGATACGCAGTATTTT	CASSGARFGTDTQYF
TRBV12-3/TRBV12-4	TRBJ2-1	NA	TRBD2	TGTGCCAGCAGCCCTGACCGGACTAGCGGGAGAAATGAGCAGTTCTTC	CASSPDRTSGRNEQFF
TRBV19	TRBJ2-5	few	NA	TGTGCCAGTAGTACGGACATACAAGAGACCCAGTACTTC	CASSTDIQETQYF
TRBV30	TRBJ2-1	many	TRBD2	TGTGCCTGCGGACTAGCGGGACGGAATGAGCAGTTCTTC	CACGLAGRNEQFF
TRBV20-1	TRBJ1-3	NA	NA	TGCAATGCCCCCGGGACCGGGTCAAAAAGCTCTGGAAACACCATATATTTT	CNAPGTGSKSSGNTIYF
TRBV27	TRBJ2-1	many	NA	TGTGCCAGCAGTTTACCCGGGAACTACAATGAGCAGTTCTTC	CASSLPGNYNEQFF
TRBV28	TRBJ1-2	many	NA	TGTGCCAGCAGTTCCGACCACGGACGGACACACAACTATGGCTACACCTTC	CASSSDHGRTHNYGYTF
TRBV6-4	TRBJ1-6	few	NA	TGTGCCAGCAGGATGGACAGCGACTTAAGCTCCTATAATTCACCCCTCCACTTT	CASRMDSDLSSYNSPLHF
TRBV28	TRBJ2-7	many	TRBD2	TGTGCCAGCAGTTTAGCGGGAGACGGCGAGCAGTACTTC	CASSLAGDGEQYF
TRBV7-2	TRBJ2-1	NA	NA	TGTGCCAGCAGCTCTTGGACAGGGGGCTCTAGCGGGAGCTCCTACAATGAGCAGTTCTTC	CASSSWTGGSSGSSYNEQFF
TRBV20-1	TRBJ2-1	NA	TRBD2	TGCAGTGCCCCCGGGTGGGAGGGCCTTGTGAATGAGCAGTTCTTC	CSAPGWEGLVNEQFF
TRBV18	TRBJ2-1	many	NA	TGTGCCAGCTCACCAGCGAGGGGCAATGAGCAGTTCTTC	CASSPARGNEQFF
TRBV19	TRBJ2-3	few	TRBD2	TGTGCCAGTAAACGAACTAGCGGGAGGAGTGCAGACACGCAGTATTTT	CASKRTSGRSADTQYF
TRBV28	TRBJ2-7	many	NA	TGTGCCAGCAGTGCCGGAACAGGGTTCGAGCAGTACTTC	CASSAGTGFEQYF
TRBV28	TRBJ2-7	many	NA	TGTGCCAGCACCCCGACAGTACTTTCCTACGAGCAGTACTTC	CASTPTVLSYEQYF
TRBV14	TRBJ2-5	NA	TRBD2	TGTGCCAGCAGCCAAGATAGCGGGAGGGCCGGAGAGACCCAGTACTTC	CASSQDSGRAGETQYF
TRBV28	TRBJ1-5	many	NA	TGTGCCAGCAGGGGACCCTGGGGTCAGCCCCAGCATTTT	CASRGPWGQPQHF
TRBV6-1	TRBJ2-7	many	TRBD1	TGTGCCACCAGACAGGGGGTTGCGGACGAGCAGTACTTC	CATRQGVADEQYF
TRBV14	TRBJ2-7	NA	NA	TGTGCCAGCAGCCAAAGAGCGAAGGGAACCTCCTACGAGCAGTACTTC	CASSQRAKGTSYEQYF
TRBV20-1	TRBJ2-7	NA	NA	TGCAGTGAGAGGGCCAGGTACGAGCAGTACTTC	CSERARYEQYF
TRBV2	TRBJ1-5	many	NA	TGTGCCGGATCACCGGACGGCAATCAGCCCCAGCATTTT	CAGSPDGNQPQHF
TRBV6-2/TRBV6-3	TRBJ1-4	many	NA	TGTGCCAGCAGTTACGGGGAGGCAACTAATGAAAAACTGTTTTTT	CASSYGEATNEKLFF
TRBV7-2	TRBJ1-5	NA	NA	TGTGCCAGCGGCTCGGGACTCCTTGGCAATCAGCCCCAGCATTTT	CASGSGLLGNQPQHF
TRBV5-1	TRBJ2-1	many	TRBD1	TGCGCCAGCAGCTTGGATGGGACAGGACCCTACAATGAGCAGTTCTTC	CASSLDGTGPYNEQFF
TRBV2	TRBJ2-7	NA	NA	TGTGCCAGCAAGGAGGGCGCGGGGAGCGAGCAGTACTTC	CASKEGAGSEQYF
TRBV28	TRBJ1-1	NA	NA	TGTGCCAGCGGAAATGCGGGTTCCCTTGAAGCTTTCTTT	CASGNAGSLEAFF
TRBV12-3/TRBV12-4	TRBJ2-3	many	NA	TGTGCCAGCAGTTTTATTTCTAGTAGCACAGATACGCAGTATTTT	CASSFISSSTDTQYF
TRBV7-2	TRBJ2-7	many	TRBD2	TGTGCCAGCAGCTTAGACCTAGCGGGAGGCTACGAGCAGTACTTC	CASSLDLAGGYEQYF
TRBV11-3	TRBJ2-1	many	NA	TGTGCCAGCAGCTTAGCGGGCGGGACCGTCTCCTACAATGAGCAGTTCTTC	CASSLAGGTVSYNEQFF
TRBV27	TRBJ2-5	many	NA	TGTGCCAGCAGTTTGGTTCTCGCGGGGACCCAGTACTTC	CASSLVLAGTQYF
TRBV11-2	TRBJ2-7	many	NA	TGTGCCAGCAGCTTAGATGCGATCAGGGTTGCGGCCTACGAGCAGTACTTC	CASSLDAIRVAAYEQYF
TRBV3-1	TRBJ2-7	many	NA	TGTGCCAGCAGCCAAGGCCGTACGGAGCAGTACTTC	CASSQGRTEQYF
TRBV5-4	TRBJ2-2	NA	NA	TGTGCCAGCAGCTTTCGTTTGCGGACCTTACCGAACACCGGGGAGCTGTTTTTT	CASSFRLRTLPNTGELFF
TRBV5-1	TRBJ2-7	many	TRBD1	TGCGCCAGCAGCATAGGGACAGATTACGAGCAGTACTTC	CASSIGTDYEQYF
TRBV10-3	TRBJ2-5	many	TRBD2	TGTGCCATCGGTCTCTCGGGAGGTCCTCTTGGGACCCAGTACTTC	CAIGLSGGPLGTQYF
TRBV3-1	TRBJ1-1	many	NA	TGTGCCAGCAGCCAAGATAGGGCAGGAACGGGGACTGAAGCTTTCTTT	CASSQDRAGTGTEAFF
TRBV6-1	TRBJ2-7	NA	NA	TGTGCCAGCAGTGAACTGGGGGGCTTCTCCTACGAGCAGTACTTC	CASSELGGFSYEQYF
TRBV12-3/TRBV12-4	TRBJ1-2	many	TRBD1	TGTGCCAGCAGTCCGACAGGGGGAAATGGCTACACCTTC	CASSPTGGNGYTF
TRBV6-1	TRBJ2-7	many	TRBD1	TGTGCCAGCGGGAGGCGGGACAGGGACGAGCAGTACTTC	CASGRRDRDEQYF
TRBV7-3	TRBJ2-3	many	TRBD2	TGTGCCAGCAGCTTAATGGGACTAGCGGGAGGGCCAACAGATACGCAGTATTTT	CASSLMGLAGGPTDTQYF
TRBV6-1	TRBJ1-5	NA	TRBD1	TGTGCCAGCAGCGGAGGACAGGGGAAGGATTTCGTTCAGCCCCAGCATTTT	CASSGGQGKDFVQPQHF
TRBV11-2	TRBJ2-3	many	NA	TGTGCCAGCAGCTCGTCGACCATCCGGGATACGCAGTATTTT	CASSSSTIRDTQYF
TRBV7-3	TRBJ1-1	NA	NA	TGTGCCAGCAGCTTAGGACGAGGGAACTCTGAAGCTTTCTTT	CASSLGRGNSEAFF
TRBV20-1	TRBJ2-3	many	NA	TGCAGTGCTAGAGACACCTACAGGGACACAGATACGCAGTATTTT	CSARDTYRDTDTQYF
TRBV27	TRBJ2-7	many	NA	TGTGCCAGCAGTTTAGGTTCGGGCCCGGGGTATGCGCAGTACTTC	CASSLGSGPGYAQYF
TRBV28	TRBJ2-1	NA	TRBD1	TGTGCCAGCAGTTTGCGGACAGGGAATGAGCAGTTCTTC	CASSLRTGNEQFF
TRBV11-3	TRBJ2-2	many	NA	TGTGCCAGCAGCTTAGAAGGACTCGGGGAGCTGTTTTTT	CASSLEGLGELFF
TRBV18	TRBJ1-2	many	NA	TGTGCCAGCTCACCCGGACCGGAGGCCTATGGCTACACCTTC	CASSPGPEAYGYTF
TRBV20-1	TRBJ2-1	few	NA	TGCAGTGCCCCGGGGTACCTATACAATGAGCAGTTCTTC	CSAPGYLYNEQFF
TRBV12-3/TRBV12-4	TRBJ1-1	many	NA	TGTGCCAGCAGTTTAGTTCAGGAGCTATCGACTGAAGCTTTCTTT	CASSLVQELSTEAFF
TRBV30	TRBJ2-5	many	NA	TGTGCCTGGAAGCTCCAGGGAAGACAAGAGACCCAGTACTTC	CAWKLQGRQETQYF
TRBV19	TRBJ2-3	few	NA	TGTGCCAGTAGTCCAGCGGGTATATCAGATACGCAGTATTTT	CASSPAGISDTQYF
TRBV7-2	TRBJ2-5	many	TRBD1	TGTGCCAGCAGGACAGGGGGAGAGACCCAGTACTTC	CASRTGGETQYF